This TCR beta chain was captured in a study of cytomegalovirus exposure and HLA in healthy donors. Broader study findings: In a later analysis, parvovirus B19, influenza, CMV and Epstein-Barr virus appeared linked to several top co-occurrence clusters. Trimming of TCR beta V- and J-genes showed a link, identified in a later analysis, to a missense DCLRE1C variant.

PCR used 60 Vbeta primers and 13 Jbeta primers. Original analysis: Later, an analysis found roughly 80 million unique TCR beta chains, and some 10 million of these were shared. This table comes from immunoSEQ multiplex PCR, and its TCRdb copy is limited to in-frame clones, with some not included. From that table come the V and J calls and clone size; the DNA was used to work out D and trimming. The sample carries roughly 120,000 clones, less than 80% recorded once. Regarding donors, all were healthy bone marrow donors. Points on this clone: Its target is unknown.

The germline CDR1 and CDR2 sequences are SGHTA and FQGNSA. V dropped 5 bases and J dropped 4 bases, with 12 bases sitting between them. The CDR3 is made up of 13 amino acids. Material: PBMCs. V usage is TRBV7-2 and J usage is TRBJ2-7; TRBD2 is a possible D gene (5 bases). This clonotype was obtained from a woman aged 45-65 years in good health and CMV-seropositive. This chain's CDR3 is CASSLGRIYEQYF. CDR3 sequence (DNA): TGTGCCAGCAGCCTAGGGAGAATATACGAGCAGTACTTC.